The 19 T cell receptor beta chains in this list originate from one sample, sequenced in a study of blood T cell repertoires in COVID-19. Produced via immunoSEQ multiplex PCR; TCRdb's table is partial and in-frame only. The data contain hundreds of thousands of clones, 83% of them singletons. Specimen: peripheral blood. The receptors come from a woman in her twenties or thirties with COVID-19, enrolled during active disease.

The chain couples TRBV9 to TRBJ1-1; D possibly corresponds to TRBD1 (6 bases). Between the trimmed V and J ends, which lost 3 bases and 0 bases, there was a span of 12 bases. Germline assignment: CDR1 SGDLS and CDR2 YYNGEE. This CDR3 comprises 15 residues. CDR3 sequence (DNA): TGTGCCAGCAGCGCCACAGGGTTGGTGAACACTGAAGCTTTCTTT. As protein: CASSATGLVNTEAFF.

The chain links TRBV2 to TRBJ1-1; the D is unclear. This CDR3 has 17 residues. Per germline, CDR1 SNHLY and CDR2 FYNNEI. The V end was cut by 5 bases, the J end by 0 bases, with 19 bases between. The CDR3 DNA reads TGTGCCAGCAGTCCAAACCCCCGGGTCGGCCTGAACACTGAAGCTTTCTTT. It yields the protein CASSPNPRVGLNTEAFF.

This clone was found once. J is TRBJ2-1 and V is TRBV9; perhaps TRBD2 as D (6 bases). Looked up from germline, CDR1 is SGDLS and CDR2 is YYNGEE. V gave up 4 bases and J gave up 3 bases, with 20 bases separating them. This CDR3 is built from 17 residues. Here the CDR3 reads CASSTRRGGTLYNEQFF. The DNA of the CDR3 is TGTGCCAGCAGCACACGAAGGGGCGGGACCCTCTACAATGAGCAGTTCTTC.

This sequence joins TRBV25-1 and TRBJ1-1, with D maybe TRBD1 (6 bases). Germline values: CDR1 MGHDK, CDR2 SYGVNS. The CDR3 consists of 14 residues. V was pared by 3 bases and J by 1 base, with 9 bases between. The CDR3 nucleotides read TGTGCCAGCAGTGAGTCGACAGGGAACACTGAAGCTTTCTTT. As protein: CASSESTGNTEAFF.

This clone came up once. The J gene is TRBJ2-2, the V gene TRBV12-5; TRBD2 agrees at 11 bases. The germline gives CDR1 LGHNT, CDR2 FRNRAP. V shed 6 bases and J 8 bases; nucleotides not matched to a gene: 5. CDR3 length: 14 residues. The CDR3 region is CASGPGLAAGELFF. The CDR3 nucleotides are TGTGCTAGTGGGCCGGGACTAGCGGCGGGGGAGCTGTTTTTT.

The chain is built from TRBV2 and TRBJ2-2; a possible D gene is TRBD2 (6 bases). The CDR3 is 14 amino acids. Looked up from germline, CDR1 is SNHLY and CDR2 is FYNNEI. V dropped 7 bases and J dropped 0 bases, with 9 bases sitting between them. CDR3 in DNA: TGTGCCAGCATAGGGAGGTCGAACACCGGGGAGCTGTTTTTT. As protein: CASIGRSNTGELFF.

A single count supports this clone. In DNA, the CDR3 is TGTGCCAGCAGCTTAGCCGGTCGGGGCTCCTACGAGCAGTACTTC. Protein product: CASSLAGRGSYEQYF. The chain employs TRBV7-3 and TRBJ2-7, with TRBD2 as a possible D gene (5 bases). The CDR3 contains 15 residues. Germline lookup yields CDR1 SGHTA and CDR2 FQGTGA. V lost 2 bases, J lost 0 bases, and 11 bases lay in between.

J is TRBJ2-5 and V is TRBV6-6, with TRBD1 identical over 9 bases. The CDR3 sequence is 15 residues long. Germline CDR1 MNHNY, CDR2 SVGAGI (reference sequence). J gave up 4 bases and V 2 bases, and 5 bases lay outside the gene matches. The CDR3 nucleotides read TGTGCCAGCAGTTACCTGGACAGGGGTGGAGAGACCCAGTACTTC. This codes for CASSYLDRGGETQYF.

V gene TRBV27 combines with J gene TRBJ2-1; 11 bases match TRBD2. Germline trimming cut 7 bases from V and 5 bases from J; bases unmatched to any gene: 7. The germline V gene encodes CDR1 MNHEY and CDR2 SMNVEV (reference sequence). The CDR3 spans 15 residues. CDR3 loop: CASIPLGLADNEQFF. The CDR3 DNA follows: TGTGCCAGCATCCCACTGGGACTAGCGGACAATGAGCAGTTCTTC.

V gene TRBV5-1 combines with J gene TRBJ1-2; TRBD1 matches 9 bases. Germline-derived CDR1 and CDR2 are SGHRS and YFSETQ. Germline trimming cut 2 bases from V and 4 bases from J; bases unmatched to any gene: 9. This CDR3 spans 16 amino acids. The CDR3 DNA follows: TGCGCCAGCAGCTTACACGACAGGGGGGTAGGCTATGGCTACACCTTC. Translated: CASSLHDRGVGYGYTF.

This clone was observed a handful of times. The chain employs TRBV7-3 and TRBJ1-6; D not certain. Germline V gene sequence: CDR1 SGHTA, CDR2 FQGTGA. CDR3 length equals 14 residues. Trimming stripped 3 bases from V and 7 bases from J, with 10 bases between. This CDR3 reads CASSFGIGNSPLHF. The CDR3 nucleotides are TGTGCCAGCAGCTTTGGCATCGGGAATTCACCCCTCCACTTT. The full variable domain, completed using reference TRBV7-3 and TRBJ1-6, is GAGVSQTPSNKVTEKGKYVELRCDPISGHTALYWYRQSLGQGPEFLIYFQGTGAADDSGLPNDRFFAVRPEGSVSTLKIQRTERGDSAVYLCASSFGIGNSPLHFGNGTRLTVT.

The CDR3 DNA sequence: TGTGCCAGTAGTCCCACAGGAACTAACTATGGCTACACCTTC. The encoded protein is CASSPTGTNYGYTF. The chain recombines TRBV19 with TRBJ1-2; perhaps TRBD1 as D (5 bases). Germline V gene data show CDR1 as LNHDA and CDR2 as SQIVND (reference sequence). This CDR3 is built from 14 residues. V dropped 5 bases and J dropped 0 bases, with 10 bases sitting between them.

The chain's CDR3 is CASSQGGTGATNEKLFF. CDR3 in DNA: TGTGCCAGCAGTCAGGGAGGCACAGGAGCAACTAATGAAAAACTGTTTTTT. The chain carries TRBV6-6 and TRBJ1-4; tentative D call: TRBD1 (5 bases). The CDR3 spans 17 residues. Germline CDR1 reads MNHNY; CDR2 reads SVGAGI (reference sequence). Trimming removed 5 bases at V and 0 bases at J, with 16 bases between.

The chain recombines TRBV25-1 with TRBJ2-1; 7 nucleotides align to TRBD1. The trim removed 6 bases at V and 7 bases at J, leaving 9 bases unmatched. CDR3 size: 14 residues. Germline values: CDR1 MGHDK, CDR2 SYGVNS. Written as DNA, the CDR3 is TGTGCCAGCAGCAGAGGGGGCGAAAGAAATGAGCAGTTCTTC. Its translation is CASSRGGERNEQFF.

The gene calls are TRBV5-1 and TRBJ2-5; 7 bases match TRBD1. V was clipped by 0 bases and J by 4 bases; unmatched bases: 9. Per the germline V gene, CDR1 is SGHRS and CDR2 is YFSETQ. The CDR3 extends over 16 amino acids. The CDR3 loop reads CASSLEMTGTGETQYF. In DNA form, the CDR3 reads TGCGCCAGCAGCTTGGAGATGACAGGGACGGGAGAGACCCAGTACTTC.

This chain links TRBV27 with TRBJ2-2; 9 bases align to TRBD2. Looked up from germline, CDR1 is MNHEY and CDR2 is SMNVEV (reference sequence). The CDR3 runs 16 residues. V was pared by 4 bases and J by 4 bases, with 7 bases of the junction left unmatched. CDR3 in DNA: TGTGCCAGCAGTTATCTAGCGGGGTTTCTCACCGGGGAGCTGTTTTTT. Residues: CASSYLAGFLTGELFF.

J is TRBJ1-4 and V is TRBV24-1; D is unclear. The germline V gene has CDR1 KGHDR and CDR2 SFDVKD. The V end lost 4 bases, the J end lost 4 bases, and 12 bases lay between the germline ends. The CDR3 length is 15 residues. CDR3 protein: CATSDPSEDNEKLFF. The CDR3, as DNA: TGTGCCACCAGTGACCCCAGCGAGGATAATGAAAAACTGTTTTTT.

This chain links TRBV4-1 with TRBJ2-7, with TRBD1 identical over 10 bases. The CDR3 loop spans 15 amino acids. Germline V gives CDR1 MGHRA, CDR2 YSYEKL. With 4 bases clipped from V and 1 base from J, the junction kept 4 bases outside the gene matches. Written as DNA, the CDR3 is TGCGCCAGCAGCCCGGGACAGGGGAGTTCCTACGAGCAGTACTTC. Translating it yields CASSPGQGSSYEQYF.

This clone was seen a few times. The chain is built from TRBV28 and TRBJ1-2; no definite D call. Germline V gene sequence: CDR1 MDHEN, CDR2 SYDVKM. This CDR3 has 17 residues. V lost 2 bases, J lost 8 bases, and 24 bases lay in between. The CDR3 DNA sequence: TGTGCCAGCAGTTTAGAAAACCGACTTCAGCATTCAGTGGGCTACACCTTC. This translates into CASSLENRLQHSVGYTF.